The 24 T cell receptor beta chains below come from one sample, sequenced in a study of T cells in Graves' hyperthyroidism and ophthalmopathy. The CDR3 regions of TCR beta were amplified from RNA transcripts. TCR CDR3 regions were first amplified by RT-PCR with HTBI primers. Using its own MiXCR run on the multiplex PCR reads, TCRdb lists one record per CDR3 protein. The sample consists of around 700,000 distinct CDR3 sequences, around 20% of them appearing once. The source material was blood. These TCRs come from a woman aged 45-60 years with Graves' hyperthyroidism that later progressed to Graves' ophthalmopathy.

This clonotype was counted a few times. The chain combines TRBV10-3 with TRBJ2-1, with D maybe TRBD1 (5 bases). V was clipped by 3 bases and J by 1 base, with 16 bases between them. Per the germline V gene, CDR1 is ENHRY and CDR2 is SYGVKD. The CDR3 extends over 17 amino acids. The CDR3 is CAISDEGVRSSYNEQFF. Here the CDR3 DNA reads TGTGCCATCAGTGATGAAGGGGTCCGGTCGTCCTACAATGAGCAGTTCTTC.

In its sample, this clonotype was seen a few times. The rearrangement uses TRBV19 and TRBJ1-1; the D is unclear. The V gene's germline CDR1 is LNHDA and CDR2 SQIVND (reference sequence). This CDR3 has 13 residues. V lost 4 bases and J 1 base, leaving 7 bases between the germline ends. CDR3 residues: CASSKTENTEAFF. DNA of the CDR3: TGTGCCAGTAGTAAGACGGAGAACACTGAAGCTTTCTTT.

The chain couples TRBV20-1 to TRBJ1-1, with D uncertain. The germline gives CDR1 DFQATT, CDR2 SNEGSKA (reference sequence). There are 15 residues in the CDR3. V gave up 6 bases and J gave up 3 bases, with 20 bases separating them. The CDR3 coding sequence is TGCAGTGCGCCGCTTCCGGGAGAATGGGACACTGAAGCTTTCTTT. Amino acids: CSAPLPGEWDTEAFF.

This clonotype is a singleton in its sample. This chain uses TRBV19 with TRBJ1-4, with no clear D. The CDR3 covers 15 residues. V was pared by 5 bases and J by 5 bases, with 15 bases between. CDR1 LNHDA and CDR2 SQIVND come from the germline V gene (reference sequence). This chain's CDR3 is CASSSRGSLNEKLFF. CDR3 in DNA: TGTGCCAGTAGTTCACGCGGGTCTCTAAATGAAAAACTGTTTTTT.

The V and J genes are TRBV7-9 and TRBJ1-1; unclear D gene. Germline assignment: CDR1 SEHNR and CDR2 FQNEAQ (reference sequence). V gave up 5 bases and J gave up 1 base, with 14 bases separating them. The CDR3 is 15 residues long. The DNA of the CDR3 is TGTGCCAGCAGCCCCTCGGAGGGTGCGAACACTGAAGCTTTCTTT. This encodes CASSPSEGANTEAFF.

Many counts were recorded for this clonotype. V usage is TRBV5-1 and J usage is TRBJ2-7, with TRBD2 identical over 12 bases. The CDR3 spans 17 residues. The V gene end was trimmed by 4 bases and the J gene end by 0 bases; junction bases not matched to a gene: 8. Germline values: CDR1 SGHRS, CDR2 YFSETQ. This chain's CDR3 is CASSPGTSGLSSYEQYF. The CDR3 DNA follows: TGCGCCAGCAGCCCGGGGACTAGCGGGTTGAGCTCCTACGAGCAGTACTTC.

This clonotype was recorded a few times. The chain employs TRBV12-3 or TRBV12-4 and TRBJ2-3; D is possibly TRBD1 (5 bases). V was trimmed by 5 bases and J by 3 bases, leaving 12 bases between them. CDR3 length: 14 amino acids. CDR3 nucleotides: TGTGCCAGCAGTCCGATACAGGTGACAGATACGCAGTATTTT. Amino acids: CASSPIQVTDTQYF.

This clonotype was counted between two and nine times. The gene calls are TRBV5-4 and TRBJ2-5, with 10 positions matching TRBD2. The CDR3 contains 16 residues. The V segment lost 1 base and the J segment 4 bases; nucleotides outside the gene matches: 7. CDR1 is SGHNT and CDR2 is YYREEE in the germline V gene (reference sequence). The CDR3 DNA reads TGTGCCAGCAGCTTGTTGAGCGGGGGGGATGGAGAGACCCAGTACTTC. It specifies CASSLLSGGDGETQYF.

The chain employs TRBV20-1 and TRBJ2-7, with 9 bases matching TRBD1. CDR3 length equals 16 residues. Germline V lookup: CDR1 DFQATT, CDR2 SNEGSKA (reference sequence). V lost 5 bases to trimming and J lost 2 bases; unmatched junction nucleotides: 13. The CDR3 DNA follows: TGCAGTGCTCCCCATGATGGGACAGGGTCAACCTACGAGCAGTACTTC. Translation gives CSAPHDGTGSTYEQYF.

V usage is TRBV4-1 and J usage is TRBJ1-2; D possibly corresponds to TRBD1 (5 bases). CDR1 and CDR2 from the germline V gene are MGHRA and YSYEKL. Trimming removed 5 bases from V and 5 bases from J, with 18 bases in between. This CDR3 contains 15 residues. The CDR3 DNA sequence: TGCGCCAGCAGCTCCCTCGGGACGGAACTATATGGCTACACCTTC. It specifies CASSSLGTELYGYTF.

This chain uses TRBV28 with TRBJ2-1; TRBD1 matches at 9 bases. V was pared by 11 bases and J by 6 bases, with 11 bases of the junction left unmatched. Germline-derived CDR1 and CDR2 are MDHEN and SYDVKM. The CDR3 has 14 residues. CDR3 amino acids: CAGGRQGERNEQFF. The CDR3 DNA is TGTGCCGGGGGGAGACAGGGGGAACGCAATGAGCAGTTCTTC.

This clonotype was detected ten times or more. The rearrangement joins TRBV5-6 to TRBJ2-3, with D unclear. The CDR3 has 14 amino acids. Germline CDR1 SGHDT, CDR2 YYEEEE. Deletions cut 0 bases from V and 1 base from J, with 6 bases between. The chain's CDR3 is CASSLVQGTDTQYF. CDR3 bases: TGTGCCAGCAGCTTGGTCCAGGGCACAGATACGCAGTATTTT.

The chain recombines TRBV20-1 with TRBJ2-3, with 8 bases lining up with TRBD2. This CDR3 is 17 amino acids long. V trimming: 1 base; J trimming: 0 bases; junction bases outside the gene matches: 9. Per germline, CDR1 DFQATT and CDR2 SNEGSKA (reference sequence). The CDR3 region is CSARAFRGGGSTDTQYF. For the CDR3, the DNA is TGCAGTGCTAGAGCTTTTCGGGGCGGGGGGAGCACAGATACGCAGTATTTT.

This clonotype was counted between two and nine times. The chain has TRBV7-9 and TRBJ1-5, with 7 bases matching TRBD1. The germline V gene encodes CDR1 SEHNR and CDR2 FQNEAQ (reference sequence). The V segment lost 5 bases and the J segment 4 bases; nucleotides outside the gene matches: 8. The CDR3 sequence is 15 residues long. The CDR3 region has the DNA TGTGCCAGCAGCAAGACAGGGCCGGGAAATCAGCCCCAGCATTTT. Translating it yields CASSKTGPGNQPQHF. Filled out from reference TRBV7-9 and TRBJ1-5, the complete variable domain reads DTGVSQNPRHKITKRGQNVTFRCDPISEHNRLYWYRQTLGQGPEFLTYFQNEAQLEKSRLLSDRFSAERPKGSFSTLEIQRTEQGDSAMYLCASSKTGPGNQPQHFGDGTRLSIL.

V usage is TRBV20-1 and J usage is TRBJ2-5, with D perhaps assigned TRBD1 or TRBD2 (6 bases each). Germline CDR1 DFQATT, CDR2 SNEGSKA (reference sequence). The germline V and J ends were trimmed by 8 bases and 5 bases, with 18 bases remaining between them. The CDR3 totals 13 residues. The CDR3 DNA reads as TGCAGTACTTCCCCTACAGGGAGGGAGACCCAGTACTTC. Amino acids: CSTSPTGRETQYF.

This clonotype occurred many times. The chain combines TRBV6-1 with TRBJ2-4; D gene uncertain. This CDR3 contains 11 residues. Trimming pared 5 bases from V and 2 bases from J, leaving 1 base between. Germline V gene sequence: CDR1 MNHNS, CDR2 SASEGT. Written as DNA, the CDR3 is TGTGCCAGCAGTACCAAAAACATTCAGTACTTC. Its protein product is CASSTKNIQYF.

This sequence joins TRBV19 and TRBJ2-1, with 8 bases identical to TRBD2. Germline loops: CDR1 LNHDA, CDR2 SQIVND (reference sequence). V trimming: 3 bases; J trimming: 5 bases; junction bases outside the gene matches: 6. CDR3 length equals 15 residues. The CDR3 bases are TGTGCCAGTAGTATGGGAGCGGGGGTTCACAATGAGCAGTTCTTC. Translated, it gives CASSMGAGVHNEQFF.

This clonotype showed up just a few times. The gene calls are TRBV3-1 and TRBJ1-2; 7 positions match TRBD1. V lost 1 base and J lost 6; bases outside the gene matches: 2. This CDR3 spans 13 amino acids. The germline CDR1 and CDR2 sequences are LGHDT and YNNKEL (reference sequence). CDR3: CASSQGTGHGYTF. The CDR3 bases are TGTGCCAGCAGCCAAGGGACAGGTCATGGCTACACCTTC.

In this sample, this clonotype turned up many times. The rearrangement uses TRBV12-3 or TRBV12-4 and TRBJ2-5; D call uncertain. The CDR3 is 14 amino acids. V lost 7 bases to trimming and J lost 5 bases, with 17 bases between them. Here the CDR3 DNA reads TGTGCCAGCACTACAGTGATAGGTGGGGAGACCCAGTACTTC. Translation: CASTTVIGGETQYF.

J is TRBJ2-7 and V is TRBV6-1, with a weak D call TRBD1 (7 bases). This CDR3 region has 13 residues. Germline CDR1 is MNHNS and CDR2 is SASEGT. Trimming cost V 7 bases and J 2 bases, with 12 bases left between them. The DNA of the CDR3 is TGTGCCAGCAAGGAGGGGACAGCCTACGAGCAGTACTTC. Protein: CASKEGTAYEQYF.

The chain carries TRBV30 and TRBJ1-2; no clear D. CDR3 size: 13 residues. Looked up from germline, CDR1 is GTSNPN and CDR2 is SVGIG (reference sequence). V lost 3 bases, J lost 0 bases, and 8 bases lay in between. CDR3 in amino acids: CAWSEGPNYGYTF. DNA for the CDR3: TGTGCCTGGAGCGAGGGCCCTAACTATGGCTACACCTTC.

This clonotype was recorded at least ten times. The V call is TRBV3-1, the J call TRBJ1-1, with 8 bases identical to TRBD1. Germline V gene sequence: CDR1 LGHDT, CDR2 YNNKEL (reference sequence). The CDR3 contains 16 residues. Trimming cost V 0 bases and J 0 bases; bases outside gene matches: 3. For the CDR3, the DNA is TGTGCCAGCAGCCAAGAAAGGACAGGGTTGAACACTGAAGCTTTCTTT. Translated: CASSQERTGLNTEAFF.

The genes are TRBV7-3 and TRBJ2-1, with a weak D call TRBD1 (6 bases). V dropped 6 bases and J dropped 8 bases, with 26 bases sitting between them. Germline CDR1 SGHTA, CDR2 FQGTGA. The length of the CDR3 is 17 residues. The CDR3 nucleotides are TGTGCCAGCAGTCCAAGGGGTATGAGGGGGAGAGGGGATGAGCAGTTCTTC. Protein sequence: CASSPRGMRGRGDEQFF. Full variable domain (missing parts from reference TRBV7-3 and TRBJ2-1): GAGVSQTPSNKVTEKGKYVELRCDPISGHTALYWYRQSLGQGPEFLIYFQGTGAADDSGLPNDRFFAVRPEGSVSTLKIQRTERGDSAVYLCASSPRGMRGRGDEQFFGPGTRLTVL.

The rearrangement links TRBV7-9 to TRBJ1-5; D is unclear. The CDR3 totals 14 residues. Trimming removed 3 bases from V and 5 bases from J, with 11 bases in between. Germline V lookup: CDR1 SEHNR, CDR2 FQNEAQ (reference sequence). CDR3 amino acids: CASSFDPGDQPQHF. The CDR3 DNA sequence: TGTGCCAGCAGCTTTGATCCCGGGGATCAGCCCCAGCATTTT.